Presented here are 29 T cell receptor beta chains from one specimen sequenced in a study of blood T cell repertoires in COVID-19. Method: immunoSEQ multiplex PCR; TCRdb's copy keeps in-frame clones and lacks some. The repertoire holds under 150,000 clones, approximately 90% seen once, with 7.5% to 9.5% in the top ten. Sequences were obtained from peripheral blood. These TCRs come from a woman in her 70s who had recovered from COVID-19.

The chain employs TRBV7-3 and TRBJ2-1, with 12 bases identical to TRBD2. The CDR3 has 13 amino acids. The J segment lost 10 bases and the V segment lost 2 bases, leaving 0 bases of the junction unmatched. Germline V lookup: CDR1 SGHTA, CDR2 FQGTGA. The CDR3: CASSLGLAGEQFF. In DNA, the CDR3 is TGTGCCAGCAGCTTAGGACTAGCGGGGGAGCAGTTCTTC.

The chain carries TRBV27 and TRBJ1-2; D is possibly TRBD1 (6 bases). Germline V CDR1 and CDR2: MNHEY, SMNVEV (reference sequence). This CDR3 is 13 amino acids long. The V end was cut by 4 bases, the J end by 3 bases, with 9 bases between. The CDR3 nucleotides are TGTGCCAGCAGTTCAGGGGTGGACTATGGCTACACCTTC. Amino acid sequence: CASSSGVDYGYTF.

The rearrangement links TRBV12-5 to TRBJ2-3; 8 positions match TRBD1. Losses at the gene ends were 1 base for V and 3 bases for J; bases not matched to a gene: 3. Germline loops: CDR1 LGHNT, CDR2 FRNRAP. The CDR3 spans 15 residues. CDR3 nucleotide sequence: TGTGCTAGTGGTTTGGGACAGGGGTGGACAGATACGCAGTATTTT. Amino acid sequence: CASGLGQGWTDTQYF.

The rearrangement joins TRBV2 to TRBJ2-5; a possible D gene is TRBD2 (5 bases). V was pared by 8 bases and J by 1 base, with 8 bases between. Germline loops: CDR1 SNHLY, CDR2 FYNNEI. The CDR3 is 12 residues long. This CDR3 is CASRDPQETQYF. The DNA for the CDR3 is TGTGCCAGCCGGGATCCCCAAGAGACCCAGTACTTC.

The V call is TRBV9, the J call TRBJ2-3, with 16 bases aligning to TRBD2. This CDR3 is 18 amino acids long. With 4 bases clipped from V and 1 base from J, the junction kept 6 bases outside the gene matches. Looked up from germline, CDR1 is SGDLS and CDR2 is YYNGEE. The CDR3: CASSTGTSGGVGTDTQYF. The CDR3 DNA sequence: TGTGCCAGCAGCACCGGGACTAGCGGGGGGGTTGGCACAGATACGCAGTATTTT.

This clone was recorded only once. V and J are TRBV5-6 and TRBJ1-6; TRBD1 might be the D (6 bases). The CDR3 extends over 14 amino acids. Germline lookup yields CDR1 SGHDT and CDR2 YYEEEE. The V end lost 3 bases, the J end lost 9 bases, and 13 bases lay between the germline ends. The CDR3 DNA follows: TGTGCCAGCAGCTCTCAATTGGGGGCTTCACCCCTCCACTTT. This sequence encodes CASSSQLGASPLHF.

J is TRBJ2-3 and V is TRBV2; D possibly corresponds to TRBD2 (5 bases). V shed 4 bases and J shed 5 bases, with 13 bases lying between them. The CDR3 totals 14 residues. Germline assignment: CDR1 SNHLY and CDR2 FYNNEI. In DNA, the CDR3 is TGTGCCAGCAGTGGGGTCGGGAATCAAGATACGCAGTATTTT. Amino acids: CASSGVGNQDTQYF.

The gene calls are TRBV7-2 and TRBJ2-3, with 7 nucleotides matching TRBD2. V trimming: 1 base; J trimming: 2 bases; junction bases outside the gene matches: 9. Germline V gene data show CDR1 as SGHTA and CDR2 as FQGNSA. The CDR3 extends over 17 amino acids. The CDR3 loop reads CASSLVGGSGPTDTQYF. CDR3 coding DNA: TGTGCCAGCAGCTTAGTGGGGGGGTCGGGGCCCACAGATACGCAGTATTTT.

The gene calls are TRBV28 and TRBJ2-1, with a possible D match to TRBD2 (5 bases). V shed 5 bases and J shed 2 bases, with 16 bases lying between them. Germline CDR1 reads MDHEN; CDR2 reads SYDVKM. This CDR3 is 16 amino acids long. CDR3 DNA sequence: TGTGCCAGCAGTCCTACTTCGGGAACTCCCTACAATGAGCAGTTCTTC. It translates to CASSPTSGTPYNEQFF.

The chain couples TRBV28 to TRBJ2-2; 7 nucleotides align to TRBD1. The germline V gene has CDR1 MDHEN and CDR2 SYDVKM. Losses at the gene ends were 7 bases for V and 1 base for J; bases not matched to a gene: 6. CDR3 length: 15 residues. As DNA, the CDR3 is TGTGCCAGCACTACAGGGGCCCGGAACACCGGGGAGCTGTTTTTT. It specifies CASTTGARNTGELFF.

The chain employs TRBV7-2 and TRBJ2-1; the match to TRBD2 covers 7 bases. There are 14 residues in the CDR3. The germline V gene has CDR1 SGHTA and CDR2 FQGNSA. V was clipped by 8 bases and J by 10 bases; unmatched bases: 14. CDR3 residues: CASLTGTTSLEQFF. CDR3 bases: TGTGCCAGCCTCACCGGGACTACGTCTTTAGAGCAGTTCTTC. Full variable domain (remainder filled in from reference TRBV7-2 and TRBJ2-1): GAGVSQSPSNKVTEKGKDVELRCDPISGHTALYWYRQSLGQGLEFLIYFQGNSAPDKSGLPSDRFSAERTGGSVSTLTIQRTQQEDSAVYLCASLTGTTSLEQFFGPGTRLTVL.

The genes are TRBV29-1 and TRBJ2-7, with TRBD2 identical over 11 bases. V shed 5 bases, J shed 4 bases, and the junction held 7 bases outside the gene matches. CDR1 is SQVTM and CDR2 is ANQGSEA in the germline V gene. CDR3 length equals 14 residues. This CDR3 is CSVISGTSGYEQYF. In DNA, the CDR3 is TGCAGCGTTATCTCCGGGACTAGCGGTTACGAGCAGTACTTC.

The table lists this clone with a count of one. The CDR3 region is CASSQASLAQETQYF. CDR3 DNA: TGCGCCAGCAGCCAAGCCTCACTAGCACAAGAGACCCAGTACTTC. V and J are TRBV4-1 and TRBJ2-5; D may be TRBD2 (6 bases). Trimming took off 1 base at V and 2 bases at J, with 11 bases between the two ends. The germline V gene encodes CDR1 MGHRA and CDR2 YSYEKL. This CDR3 comprises 15 residues.

This chain connects TRBV7-9 to TRBJ2-2; D unresolved. Trimming removed 6 bases at V and 0 bases at J, with 17 bases between. Germline V gene lookup returns CDR1 SEHNR and CDR2 FQNEAQ (reference sequence). The CDR3 length is 17 residues. CDR3 in amino acids: CASSSTVQTTNTGELFF. For the CDR3, the DNA is TGTGCCAGCAGTTCAACCGTTCAGACAACGAACACCGGGGAGCTGTTTTTT.

The chain is built from TRBV10-3 and TRBJ1-2; weak D call: TRBD1 (5 bases). This CDR3 has 18 amino acids. Trimming pared 4 bases from V and 4 bases from J, leaving 25 bases between. Germline loops: CDR1 ENHRY, CDR2 SYGVKD. The CDR3 DNA sequence: TGTGCCATCAGTGGGGGTTTTTTCCGGGACTTAACCCTCTATGGCTACACCTTC. It yields the protein CAISGGFFRDLTLYGYTF.

This clone was seen more than once but under ten times. The rearrangement uses TRBV14 and TRBJ1-6; no reliable D call. Germline V gene sequence: CDR1 SGHDN, CDR2 FVKESK. The CDR3 runs 12 residues. The V end was cut by 1 base, the J end by 15 bases, with 10 bases between. CDR3 sequence: CASSQGRIFLHF. In nucleotides, the CDR3 is TGTGCCAGCAGCCAAGGCAGGATTTTCCTCCACTTT.

This chain uses TRBV24-1 with TRBJ2-4; 7 nucleotides match TRBD1. J lost 8 bases, V lost 2 bases, and 11 bases had no gene match. The CDR3 runs to 16 residues. Germline CDR1 is KGHDR and CDR2 is SFDVKD. In DNA, the CDR3 is TGTGCCACCAGTGATTCGGGACAGATGGGGCTAGACATTCAGTACTTC. Its protein product is CATSDSGQMGLDIQYF.

This chain connects TRBV5-6 to TRBJ1-2, with D perhaps TRBD1 (6 bases). The V end was cut by 2 bases, the J end by 5 bases, with 19 bases between. The CDR3 runs 16 residues. Germline loops: CDR1 SGHDT, CDR2 YYEEEE. DNA for the CDR3: TGTGCCAGCAGCTTCTTTCGGACAGCCGAACTATATGGCTACACCTTC. This codes for CASSFFRTAELYGYTF.

This clone was counted between two and nine times. The chain uses TRBV10-3 and TRBJ1-6; perhaps TRBD1 as D (5 bases). The CDR3 consists of 14 residues. In germline, CDR1 is ENHRY, CDR2 SYGVKD. V was trimmed by 6 bases and J by 8 bases, leaving 14 bases between them. The CDR3 DNA follows: TGTGCCATCAGGGGGCTGGAAGATGATTCACCCCTCCACTTT. It encodes CAIRGLEDDSPLHF.

The chain is built from TRBV5-8 and TRBJ2-1; TRBD2 agrees at 7 bases. V shed 4 bases and J 3 bases; nucleotides not matched to a gene: 7. CDR1 and CDR2 (germline): SGHTS, YDEGEE. This CDR3 is built from 15 residues. In DNA, the CDR3 is TGTGCCAGCAGCCTGATGGGGGGGGTCTACAATGAGCAGTTCTTC. It codes for CASSLMGGVYNEQFF.

The chain joins TRBV4-1 to TRBJ1-1, with TRBD1 matching 7 bases. The CDR3 has 18 residues. Per germline, CDR1 MGHRA and CDR2 YSYEKL. After removal of 1 base from V and 7 bases from J, the junction contained 18 bases not matched to a gene. This chain's CDR3 is CASSQGPWVRQGEVEAFF. In nucleotides, the CDR3 is TGCGCCAGCAGCCAAGGACCCTGGGTCAGGCAGGGGGAAGTTGAAGCTTTCTTT.

This chain links TRBV4-2 with TRBJ2-2; 8 bases fit TRBD2. Germline values: CDR1 LGHNA, CDR2 YNFKEQ. J was trimmed by 1 base and V by 6 bases; bases with no gene match: 10. This CDR3 has 17 amino acids. The CDR3 sequence: CASRVGGAGVNTGELFF. DNA of the CDR3: TGTGCCAGCAGGGTAGGGGGAGCGGGGGTGAACACCGGGGAGCTGTTTTTT.

V and J are TRBV6-6 and TRBJ2-3; 10 positions match TRBD1. Germline CDR1 reads MNHNY; CDR2 reads SVGAGI (reference sequence). V lost 6 bases and J lost 1; bases outside the gene matches: 7. The CDR3 totals 16 residues. CDR3 protein: CASSPTGGGGTDTQYF. CDR3 DNA: TGTGCCAGCAGCCCGACAGGGGGCGGGGGCACAGATACGCAGTATTTT.

This chain uses TRBV15 with TRBJ2-3; tentatively, D is TRBD1 (6 bases). The V end was cut by 3 bases, the J end by 8 bases, with 12 bases between. CDR1 is LNHNV, CDR2 YYDKDF, per germline (reference sequence). The CDR3 has 13 amino acids. The CDR3 here is CATSSLSRGTQYF. CDR3 coding DNA: TGTGCCACCAGCAGCCTTAGCAGGGGTACGCAGTATTTT.

The gene calls are TRBV7-2 and TRBJ1-4; 9 nucleotides agree with TRBD1. Germline CDR1 reads SGHTA; CDR2 reads FQGNSA. V lost 1 base and J lost 1; bases outside the gene matches: 4. This CDR3 contains 17 residues. CDR3 sequence: CASSLVGTGLTNEKLFF. The CDR3, as DNA: TGTGCCAGCAGCTTAGTTGGGACAGGGCTAACTAATGAAAAACTGTTTTTT.

The rearrangement uses TRBV6-5 and TRBJ2-5; D might be TRBD1 (7 bases). The V end was cut by 7 bases, the J end by 5 bases, with 17 bases between. The CDR3 contains 14 residues. The germline V gene has CDR1 MNHEY and CDR2 SVGAGI. The CDR3 reads CASTQDRRDETQYF. CDR3 coding DNA: TGTGCCAGCACCCAGGACAGGCGGGATGAGACCCAGTACTTC.

CDR3 loop: CATNERVTDTQYF. The CDR3 coding sequence is TGTGCCACCAATGAGCGGGTCACAGATACGCAGTATTTT. The chain joins TRBV10-3 to TRBJ2-3, with D tentatively TRBD2 (6 bases). CDR1 and CDR2 (germline): ENHRY, SYGVKD. The V and J ends lost 10 bases and 2 bases respectively, with 13 bases between them. CDR3 size: 13 residues.

The rearrangement joins TRBV19 to TRBJ2-2; TRBD2 matches at 7 bases. V gave up 3 bases and J gave up 1 base; unmatched junction bases: 5. Germline V gives CDR1 LNHDA, CDR2 SQIVND (reference sequence). This CDR3 has 16 residues. CDR3 loop: CASSMGGRGNTGELFF. In nucleotides, the CDR3 is TGTGCCAGTAGTATGGGAGGGCGGGGGAACACCGGGGAGCTGTTTTTT.

The CDR3 sequence is CASFTRVYGYTF. Here the CDR3 DNA reads TGTGCCAGCTTTACTAGGGTTTATGGCTACACCTTC. The V call is TRBV7-2, the J call TRBJ1-2, with unresolved D. Germline CDR1 is SGHTA and CDR2 is FQGNSA. V was shortened by 8 bases and J by 5 bases, with 12 bases between the two germline ends. The CDR3 length is 12 residues.